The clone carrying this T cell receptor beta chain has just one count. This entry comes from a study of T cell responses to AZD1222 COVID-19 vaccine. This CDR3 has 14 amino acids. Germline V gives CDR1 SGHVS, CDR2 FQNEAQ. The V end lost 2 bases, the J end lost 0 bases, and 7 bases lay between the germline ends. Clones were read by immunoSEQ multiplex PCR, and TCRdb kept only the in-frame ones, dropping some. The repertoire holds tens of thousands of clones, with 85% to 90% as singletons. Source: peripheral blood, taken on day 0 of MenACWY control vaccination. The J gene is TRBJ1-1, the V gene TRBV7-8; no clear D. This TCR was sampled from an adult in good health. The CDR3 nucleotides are TGTGCCAGCAGCTTAAAACAGCTGAACACTGAAGCTTTCTTT. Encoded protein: CASSLKQLNTEAFF.